The entry below gives a single TCR beta chain sequence along with its context. Antigen: not known. This CDR3 spans 12 amino acids. Looked up from germline, CDR1 is SGHRS and CDR2 is YFSETQ. V dropped 0 bases and J dropped 10 bases, with 8 bases sitting between them. Every one of the donors was a healthy Caucasian. This entry belongs to a study of identical twins. Study-wide results and limits: Compared with models, monozygotic twins showed more out-of-frame TCR alpha sharing.

cDNA molecules carried unique molecular identifiers, and template switching added a universal primer site. Via MiXCR, TCRdb re-called the 5' RACE reads, giving one row per CDR3 protein. The repertoire consists of 1.5 million to 2 million distinct CDR3 sequences, with less than 40% occurring once and the leading ten covering approximately 0.25%. This chain joins TRBV5-1 and TRBJ2-1; D is ambiguous. Sequences were obtained from cord blood. The sequence came from a newborn girl in good health. CDR3 residues: CASSLDWREQFF. Here the CDR3 DNA reads TGCGCCAGCAGCTTGGATTGGCGGGAGCAGTTCTTC.